The entry below describes one TCR beta chain. Antigen specificity is unknown. Libraries were prepared by immunoSEQ multiplex PCR; TCRdb keeps only in-frame clonotypes and omits some of them. The sample consists of about 88,000 clones, under 95% of them appearing once. This sample is part of a study of T cell responses to AZD1222 COVID-19 vaccine. The CDR3 is made up of 14 amino acids. CDR1 and CDR2 from the germline V gene are SGHDT and YYEEEE. The V gene lost 0 bases and the J gene lost 2 bases, with 8 bases spanning the gap. Whole-study findings and limits: In the spike-specific TCR repertoire, nearly half reportedly target unmutated variant regions.

This TCR derives from an adult in good health. V and J are TRBV5-6 and TRBJ1-2; D may be TRBD1 (5 bases). The sequences come from peripheral blood, collected on day 0 of MenACWY control vaccination. The CDR3 region is CASSLGEGNYGYTF. The CDR3 DNA follows: TGTGCCAGCAGCTTGGGGGAGGGGAACTATGGCTACACCTTC. Supplemented by reference TRBV5-6 and TRBJ1-2, the full variable domain reads DAGVTQSPTHLIKTRGQQVTLRCSPKSGHDTVSWYQQALGQGPQFIFQYYEEEERQRGNFPDRFSGHQFPNYSSELNVNALLLGDSALYLCASSLGEGNYGYTFGSGTRLTVV.